A single sample is the source of the 31 T cell receptor beta chains below, sequenced in a study of cytomegalovirus exposure and HLA in healthy donors. Primers included in the PCR were 60 Vbeta and 13 Jbeta primers. Assay used: immunoSEQ multiplex PCR; TCRdb lists only in-frame clones, some missing. This table has approximately 110,000 clones, 15% to 17% appearing once. Sequencing was done on a sample of PBMCs. These receptors were collected from a woman younger than 30 in good health and CMV-seronegative.

This clone was seen more than once but under ten times. The chain recombines TRBV6-1 with TRBJ1-1, with TRBD1 identical over 7 bases. The ends lost 6 bases at V and 7 bases at J; junction bases unmatched: 8. This CDR3 is 13 amino acids long. Germline values: CDR1 MNHNS, CDR2 SASEGT. This CDR3 reads CASRKEGASEAFF. DNA of the CDR3: TGTGCCAGCAGGAAAGAGGGGGCGAGTGAAGCTTTCTTT.

The V gene is TRBV6-5, the J gene TRBJ1-6, with D hard to call. The V gene's germline CDR1 is MNHEY and CDR2 SVGAGI. The V end was cut by 0 bases, the J end by 5 bases, with 8 bases between. This CDR3 spans 15 amino acids. CDR3 sequence reads: CASSYSPRNNSPLHF. The CDR3, as DNA: TGTGCCAGCAGTTACTCCCCGCGAAATAATTCACCCCTCCACTTT.

The chain couples TRBV6-5 to TRBJ2-5; 9 bases align to TRBD2. This CDR3 is 16 amino acids long. CDR1 is MNHEY, CDR2 SVGAGI, per germline. J was trimmed by 2 bases and V by 0 bases; bases with no gene match: 4. CDR3 region: CASSYSWAGGQETQYF. The CDR3 coding sequence is TGTGCCAGCAGTTACTCGTGGGCGGGAGGGCAAGAGACCCAGTACTTC.

This clone occurred a few times. The rearrangement uses TRBV6-5 and TRBJ1-4, with D tentatively TRBD1 (6 bases). Trimming took 0 bases from V and 7 from J, leaving 12 bases between them. The germline V gene encodes CDR1 MNHEY and CDR2 SVGAGI. The CDR3 covers 15 residues. The CDR3 loop reads CASSYSTEGGEKLFF. The CDR3 DNA reads as TGTGCCAGCAGTTACTCGACGGAAGGGGGTGAAAAACTGTTTTTT.

This clone was observed a handful of times. The CDR3 sequence is CASSPGAGEGYEQYF. The CDR3 DNA reads as TGTGCCAGCAGCCCAGGGGCGGGAGAAGGCTACGAGCAGTACTTC. The chain employs TRBV9 and TRBJ2-7; tentative D call: TRBD2 (7 bases). Germline assignment: CDR1 SGDLS and CDR2 YYNGEE. The CDR3 consists of 15 residues. V dropped 4 bases and J dropped 3 bases, with 17 bases sitting between them.

This clone came up a few times. The chain joins TRBV4-1 to TRBJ2-2, with 9 bases aligning to TRBD1. Germline-derived CDR1 and CDR2 are MGHRA and YSYEKL. V shed 6 bases and J 6 bases; nucleotides not matched to a gene: 8. The CDR3 is 15 residues long. Here the CDR3 reads CASSLDRGLPGELFF. CDR3 DNA: TGCGCCAGCAGTCTGGACAGGGGTCTACCCGGGGAGCTGTTTTTT.

This clone was observed a few times. The chain employs TRBV10-2 and TRBJ1-1; possibly TRBD1 for D (5 bases). Trimming cost V 0 bases and J 5 bases, with 10 bases left between them. The CDR3 spans 14 residues. Germline lookup yields CDR1 WSHSY and CDR2 SAAADI. In nucleotides, the CDR3 is TGCGCCAGCAGTGAGTCCGGGCGGGGGACTGAAGCTTTCTTT. This sequence encodes CASSESGRGTEAFF.

This clone was observed a few times. The J gene is TRBJ1-4, the V gene TRBV15, with D hard to call. Germline CDR1 LNHNV, CDR2 YYDKDF (reference sequence). This CDR3 is 15 amino acids long. V lost 1 base to trimming and J lost 0 bases, with 6 bases between them. The chain's CDR3 is CATSRVGATNEKLFF. CDR3 nucleotides: TGTGCCACCAGCAGAGTCGGGGCAACTAATGAAAAACTGTTTTTT.

This clone was picked up a small number of times. The V call is TRBV5-1, the J call TRBJ2-5, with 9 positions matching TRBD2. CDR1 and CDR2 from the germline V gene are SGHRS and YFSETQ. This CDR3 is built from 16 residues. Losses at the gene ends were 0 bases for V and 3 bases for J; bases not matched to a gene: 6. The chain's CDR3 is CASSLAPLAGEETQYF. In DNA, the CDR3 is TGCGCCAGCAGCTTGGCCCCCTTAGCGGGAGAAGAGACCCAGTACTTC.

This chain joins TRBV5-4 and TRBJ2-3; D is undetermined. Per germline, CDR1 SGHNT and CDR2 YYREEE (reference sequence). V was clipped by 7 bases and J by 5 bases, with 8 bases between them. There are 11 residues in the CDR3. CDR3 coding DNA: TGTGCCAGCCGACAATTAGATACGCAGTATTTT. This translates into CASRQLDTQYF.

The rearrangement uses TRBV7-9 and TRBJ1-2; 8 bases map to TRBD1. The V segment lost 5 bases and the J segment 3 bases; nucleotides outside the gene matches: 5. The CDR3 totals 14 residues. Germline V gene sequence: CDR1 SEHNR, CDR2 FQNEAQ (reference sequence). CDR3 protein: CASSPSGGDYGYTF. The CDR3 DNA is TGTGCCAGCAGCCCGTCAGGGGGCGACTATGGCTACACCTTC. Complete variable domain (other parts from reference TRBV7-9 and TRBJ1-2): DTGVSQNPRHKITKRGQNVTFRCDPISEHNRLYWYRQTLGQGPEFLTYFQNEAQLEKSRLLSDRFSAERPKGSFSTLEIQRTEQGDSAMYLCASSPSGGDYGYTFGSGTRLTVV.

This clone turned up a few times. The CDR3 DNA follows: TGTGCCAGCAGTTACGGGGGCGGGTACACCTTC. This encodes CASSYGGGYTF. The rearrangement uses TRBV6-5 and TRBJ1-2, with D possibly matching TRBD1 (6 bases). The CDR3 contains 11 residues. V was pared by 2 bases and J by 11 bases, with 9 bases between. From germline, CDR1 is MNHEY and CDR2 SVGAGI.

In this sample, this clone turned up a few times. The chain uses TRBV7-8 and TRBJ1-1; 7 bases map to TRBD1. Per germline, CDR1 SGHVS and CDR2 FQNEAQ. V was pared by 5 bases and J by 1 base, with 7 bases of the junction left unmatched. The CDR3 consists of 15 residues. The CDR3 loop reads CASSERGRENTEAFF. The CDR3 DNA reads TGTGCCAGCAGCGAGAGGGGGCGGGAGAACACTGAAGCTTTCTTT.

This clone showed up just a few times. The chain carries TRBV15 and TRBJ2-3; TRBD1 might be the D (6 bases). This CDR3 is 15 amino acids long. With 0 bases removed from V and 2 bases from J, the gap between germline ends came to 9 bases. Germline loops: CDR1 LNHNV, CDR2 YYDKDF (reference sequence). CDR3 in DNA: TGTGCCACCAGCAGAGAACAGGGCCTCACAGATACGCAGTATTTT. Protein product: CATSREQGLTDTQYF. Complete variable domain (other parts from reference TRBV15 and TRBJ2-3): DAMVIQNPRYQVTQFGKPVTLSCSQTLNHNVMYWYQQKSSQAPKLLFHYYDKDFNNEADTPDNFQSRRPNTSFCFLDIRSPGLGDTAMYLCATSREQGLTDTQYFGPGTRLTVL.

This clone has only a few counts. CDR3 sequence: CASRLTSGSSYEQYF. In DNA, the CDR3 is TGTGCCAGCAGGCTAACTAGCGGGAGTTCCTACGAGCAGTACTTC. This chain joins TRBV7-2 and TRBJ2-7, with 11 bases matching TRBD2. V shed 6 bases and J 1 base; nucleotides not matched to a gene: 5. CDR3 size: 15 residues. Germline assignment: CDR1 SGHTA and CDR2 FQGNSA.

The sample holds a few counts of this clone. CDR3 residues: CASSPGQVGEKLFF. The CDR3 DNA is TGTGCCAGCAGCCCGGGACAGGTCGGTGAAAAACTGTTTTTT. The chain has TRBV5-6 and TRBJ1-4; TRBD1 aligns across 8 bases. The V segment lost 4 bases and the J segment 7 bases; nucleotides outside the gene matches: 6. The CDR3 spans 14 residues. Germline CDR1 reads SGHDT; CDR2 reads YYEEEE.

The CDR3 nucleotides are TGTGCCAGCAGCCCCCGGGGCGGGGAGCTGTTTTTT. It translates to CASSPRGGELFF. The chain is built from TRBV7-3 and TRBJ2-2; TRBD2 is a possible D gene (5 bases). The CDR3 is 12 residues long. Trimming left V 5 bases short and J 7 bases short, with 8 bases between. Germline assignment: CDR1 SGHTA and CDR2 FQGTGA.

The V call is TRBV2, the J call TRBJ2-2; D may be TRBD2 (5 bases). The CDR3 runs 13 residues. V lost 6 bases and J lost 4, with 9 bases in between. Germline CDR1 is SNHLY and CDR2 is FYNNEI. CDR3 nucleotide sequence: TGTGCCAGCAGAGGCGGAGGCACCGGGGAGCTGTTTTTT. Translated: CASRGGGTGELFF.

The genes are TRBV5-5 and TRBJ1-4; no definite D call. The V and J ends lost 4 bases and 0 bases respectively, with 7 bases between them. The germline V gene has CDR1 SGHKS and CDR2 YYEKEE (reference sequence). The CDR3 totals 14 residues. The CDR3: CASSLGTTNEKLFF. The CDR3 region has the DNA TGTGCCAGCAGCCTAGGTACAACTAATGAAAAACTGTTTTTT.

The CDR3 region is CASSLIPGQGGSNEKLFF. The CDR3 coding sequence is TGCGCCAGCAGCTTGATTCCGGGACAGGGAGGTTCTAATGAAAAACTGTTTTTT. The chain is built from TRBV5-1 and TRBJ1-4; 9 bases are a match to TRBD1. The ends lost 1 base at V and 3 bases at J; junction bases unmatched: 10. The V gene's germline CDR1 is SGHRS and CDR2 YFSETQ. The CDR3 has 18 amino acids.

CDR3 bases: TGTGCCAGCAGTGGCCGGGACAGGGGGAACTCTGGGGCCAACGTCCTGACTTTC. Translated: CASSGRDRGNSGANVLTF. This sequence joins TRBV27 and TRBJ2-6, with 11 bases that match TRBD1. V dropped 5 bases and J dropped 0; count of bases not matched to a gene: 6. Germline assignment: CDR1 MNHEY and CDR2 SMNVEV (reference sequence). The CDR3 is 18 amino acids.

V is TRBV9 and J is TRBJ2-7; perhaps TRBD2 as D (6 bases). The germline CDR1 and CDR2 sequences are SGDLS and YYNGEE. This CDR3 region has 15 residues. Between the trimmed V and J ends, which lost 0 bases and 3 bases, there was a span of 13 bases. The CDR3 nucleotides are TGTGCCAGCAGCGTAGGTGGTAGCGGCTTCTACGAGCAGTACTTC. The encoded protein is CASSVGGSGFYEQYF.

This clone was seen a handful of times. The CDR3, as DNA: TGTGCCAGCAGTTACGGAGGGAGGGGGAACGAGCAGTACTTC. This gives the protein CASSYGGRGNEQYF. The rearrangement joins TRBV6-6 to TRBJ2-7, with D possibly being TRBD2 (7 bases). Trimming cost V 2 bases and J 5 bases, with 13 bases left between them. The CDR3 runs to 14 residues. Germline V gene data show CDR1 as MNHNY and CDR2 as SVGAGI (reference sequence).

The CDR3: CASSGGTVGGYTF. The DNA of the CDR3 is TGTGCCAGCAGTGGTGGGACAGTAGGAGGCTACACCTTC. This chain connects TRBV6-5 to TRBJ1-2; 7 bases line up with TRBD1. The CDR3 sequence is 13 residues long. Trimming removed 5 bases from V and 8 bases from J; junction bases left unmatched: 8. Germline CDR1 MNHEY, CDR2 SVGAGI.

The V call is TRBV29-1, the J call TRBJ1-2; a weak D match, TRBD1 (6 bases). The length of the CDR3 is 13 residues. Germline CDR1 reads SQVTM; CDR2 reads ANQGSEA. V lost 3 bases, J lost 4 bases, and 12 bases lay in between. CDR3 region: CSVDDRMGYGYTF. CDR3 coding DNA: TGCAGCGTTGACGACAGGATGGGCTATGGCTACACCTTC.

This clone was seen a few times. This chain links TRBV19 with TRBJ2-1; 7 nucleotides match TRBD1. CDR3 size: 15 residues. The junction had 11 bases not matched to a gene; V was cut back by 7 bases and J by 5 bases. Germline CDR1 is LNHDA and CDR2 is SQIVND (reference sequence). In nucleotides, the CDR3 is TGTGCCAGTACCCTATCACAGGGACAGAACAATGAGCAGTTCTTC. This codes for CASTLSQGQNNEQFF.

The table lists this clone with a few counts. The chain links TRBV30 to TRBJ1-2; D gene ambiguous. CDR1 is GTSNPN and CDR2 is SVGIG in the germline V gene (reference sequence). The V end lost 2 bases, the J end lost 4 bases, and 14 bases lay between the germline ends. This CDR3 has 14 amino acids. The CDR3, as DNA: TGTGCCTGGAGTAACCCCGGGTCTAGCTATGGCTACACCTTC. It is translated as CAWSNPGSSYGYTF. The full variable domain, completed using reference TRBV30 and TRBJ1-2, is SQTIHQWPATLVQPVGSPLSLECTVEGTSNPNLYWYRQAAGRGLQLLFYSVGIGQISSEVPQNLSASRPQDRQFILSSKKLLLSDSGFYLCAWSNPGSSYGYTFGSGTRLTVV.

This clone was detected only a few times. The J gene is TRBJ2-1, the V gene TRBV10-3, with D tentatively TRBD2 (6 bases). The CDR3 has 17 residues. In germline, CDR1 is ENHRY, CDR2 SYGVKD. The V gene lost 6 bases and the J gene lost 0 bases, with 18 bases spanning the gap. CDR3: CAIRYELRGDSYNEQFF. In DNA, the CDR3 is TGTGCCATCAGATACGAACTACGCGGGGACTCCTACAATGAGCAGTTCTTC.

This chain connects TRBV7-3 to TRBJ2-2, with D perhaps TRBD1 (6 bases). V dropped 5 bases and J dropped 1 base, with 11 bases sitting between them. CDR1 and CDR2 from the germline V gene are SGHTA and FQGTGA. The CDR3 has 15 residues. CDR3 protein: CASSLRGGNTGELFF. CDR3 nucleotide sequence: TGTGCCAGCAGCCTCAGGGGCGGGAACACCGGGGAGCTGTTTTTT.

This clone was seen more than once but under ten times. The rearrangement uses TRBV29-1 and TRBJ1-1, with D uncertain. In germline, CDR1 is SQVTM, CDR2 ANQGSEA. Trimming stripped 5 bases from V and 7 bases from J, with 5 bases between. The CDR3 has 9 amino acids. The CDR3 sequence is CSVSNEAFF. CDR3 DNA sequence: TGCAGCGTTTCCAATGAAGCTTTCTTT.

The chain couples TRBV5-1 to TRBJ2-1; 8 nucleotides line up with TRBD1. Germline CDR1 reads SGHRS; CDR2 reads YFSETQ. V trimming: 4 bases; J trimming: 5 bases; junction bases outside the gene matches: 14. CDR3 size: 17 residues. The CDR3 here is CASSLLAFPGQDNEQFF. CDR3 nucleotide sequence: TGCGCCAGCAGCCTATTGGCTTTTCCGGGACAGGACAATGAGCAGTTCTTC.